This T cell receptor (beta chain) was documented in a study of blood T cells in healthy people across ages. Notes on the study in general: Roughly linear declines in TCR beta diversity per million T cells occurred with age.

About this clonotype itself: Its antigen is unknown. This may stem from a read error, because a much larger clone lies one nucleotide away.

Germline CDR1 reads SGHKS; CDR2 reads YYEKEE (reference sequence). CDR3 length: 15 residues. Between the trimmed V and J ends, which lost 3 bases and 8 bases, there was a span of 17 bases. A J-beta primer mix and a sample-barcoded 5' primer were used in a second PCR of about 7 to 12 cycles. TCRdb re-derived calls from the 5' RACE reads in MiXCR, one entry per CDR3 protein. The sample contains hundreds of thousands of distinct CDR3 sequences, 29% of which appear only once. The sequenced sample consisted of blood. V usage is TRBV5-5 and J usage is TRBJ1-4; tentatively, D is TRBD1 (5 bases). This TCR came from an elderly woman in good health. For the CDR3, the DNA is TGTGCCAGCAGCTCCGGGACCGGCGGAGGGGAAAAACTGTTTTTT. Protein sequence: CASSSGTGGGEKLFF.